These T cell receptor beta chains were read from a single sample in a study of memory B cells and T cells in multiple sclerosis. These receptors have no identified antigens. Clones were read by immunoSEQ multiplex PCR, and TCRdb kept only the in-frame ones, dropping some. The repertoire holds 46,000 or so clones, with 82% as singletons. Sequences were obtained from PBMCs from blood kept in culture. Receptors originate from a human donor with multiple sclerosis. CDR3s include the opening cysteine and the closing phenylalanine or tryptophan. The D gene is left open where the match is weak. Size tells how often a clone was seen (once, few, many) or the class of an expanded clone, and some rows leave it out.

.	13	TRBJ1-2	.	TRBV10-3	TGTGCCATCAGTGATGACGCTAACTATGGCTACACCTTC	CAISDDANYGYTF
.	15	TRBJ2-2	.	TRBV5-6	TGTGCCAGCAGCTTGTTTCGGGGTTTCACCGGGGAGCTGTTTTTT	CASSLFRGFTGELFF
.	15	TRBJ1-5	TRBD1	TRBV10-2	TGCGCCAGCAGTGAACAGGGGACTAGCAATCAGCCCCAGCATTTT	CASSEQGTSNQPQHF
.	15	TRBJ1-5	.	TRBV27	TGTGCCAGCAGTTTAATCGGGGGGAGCCTTCAGCCCCAGCATTTT	CASSLIGGSLQPQHF
.	15	TRBJ2-7	.	TRBV4-1	TGCGCCAGCAGCCAAGACCCCGGGACCCTATACGAGCAGTACTTC	CASSQDPGTLYEQYF
few	15	TRBJ1-5	.	TRBV6-6	TGTGCCAGCAATGAGCAGGGATTCGGCAATCAGCCCCAGCATTTT	CASNEQGFGNQPQHF
.	15	TRBJ2-7	.	TRBV7-6	TGTGCCAGCAGCTTAGAGCATGGTAGGGCCTACGAGCAGTACTTC	CASSLEHGRAYEQYF
.	13	TRBJ2-5	TRBD1	TRBV28	TGTGCCAGTTTGGGACAGCTCCAAGAGACCCAGTACTTC	CASLGQLQETQYF
.	13	TRBJ1-4	.	TRBV4-2	TGTGCCAGCAGCCAAGCCGGGGGTGAAAAACTGTTTTTT	CASSQAGGEKLFF
.	14	TRBJ1-2	TRBD1	TRBV6-6	TGTGCCAGCAGGTCGACAGGGGTTAACTATGGCTACACCTTC	CASRSTGVNYGYTF
.	15	TRBJ2-5	.	TRBV2	TGTGCCAGCAGGGCGGACCTAGGTCAAACTGGGACCCAGTACTTC	CASRADLGQTGTQYF
.	17	TRBJ2-6	TRBD1	TRBV4-1	TGCGCCAGCAGCCGAGAGACAGGGAGATCTGGGGCCAACGTCCTGACTTTC	CASSRETGRSGANVLTF
.	15	TRBJ2-5	TRBD1	TRBV15	TGTGCCACCAGCAGACCCGGGACAGGCCAAGAGACCCAGTACTTC	CATSRPGTGQETQYF
few	13	TRBJ1-1	.	TRBV4-2	TGTGCCAGCAGCCAAGACAGGGACACTGAAGCTTTCTTT	CASSQDRDTEAFF
.	14	TRBJ1-2	TRBD1	TRBV30	TGTGCCTGGGGGACAGGGCAATCTAACTATGGCTACACCTTC	CAWGTGQSNYGYTF
.	15	TRBJ2-7	.	TRBV2	TGTGCCAGCAACTGGGGCGGGGTACTTTCGGACGAGCAGTACTTC	CASNWGGVLSDEQYF
.	15	TRBJ1-1	TRBD1	TRBV4-3	TGCGCCAGCAGCCCGACAGGGGCGGGTGGAACTGAAGCTTTCTTT	CASSPTGAGGTEAFF
.	14	TRBJ1-2	TRBD1	TRBV6-1	TGTGCCACCTTCGGGACAGCCGAGAAGAAGGGCTACACCTTC	CATFGTAEKKGYTF
.	16	TRBJ1-6	.	TRBV15	TGTGCCACCAGCAGAGGACAGGATGCCTATAATTCACCCCTCCACTTT	CATSRGQDAYNSPLHF
few	16	TRBJ2-5	TRBD2	TRBV7-9	TGTGCCAGCAGTCCCAAGGGCTCCCGGGGGGAAGAGACCCAGTACTTC	CASSPKGSRGEETQYF
.	12	TRBJ1-1	.	TRBV7-8	TGTGCCAGCAGCCTAGTAGGGGCTGAAGCTTTCTTT	CASSLVGAEAFF
.	15	TRBJ2-3	TRBD2	TRBV5-6	TGTGCCAGCAGCTCCGGGACTAGCGGGACAGATACGCAGTATTTT	CASSSGTSGTDTQYF
.	13	TRBJ2-7	TRBD1	TRBV11-3	TGTGCCAGCATTACAGGGGACAACTACGAGCAGTACTTC	CASITGDNYEQYF
.	13	TRBJ1-5	.	TRBV19	TGTGCCAGTAGTGGGGGAGGCCTTCAGCCCCAGCATTTT	CASSGGGLQPQHF
.	15	TRBJ2-1	TRBD1	TRBV7-8	TGTGCCAGCAGCTCTCGGACAGGGTCAAGAAATGAGCAGTTCTTC	CASSSRTGSRNEQFF
.	15	TRBJ2-5	TRBD2	TRBV7-8	TGTGCCAGCAGCAAGAGGACTAGGTCCCAAGAGACCCAGTACTTC	CASSKRTRSQETQYF
.	18	TRBJ1-5	.	TRBV9	TGTGCCAGCAGCGTAGGGCGTCCGGCGGGGTATAGCAATCAGCCCCAGCATTTT	CASSVGRPAGYSNQPQHF